These 4 T cell receptor beta chains came from one sample sequenced in a study of early T cells in non-severe SARS-CoV-2 infection. TCRdb itself ran the 5' RACE reads through MiXCR, one entry per CDR3 protein. The sample contains about 49,000 distinct CDR3 sequences, roughly 6% of which appear only once. Sequences were derived from whole blood, sampled at baseline. The receptors come from an adult who was a healthcare worker with PCR-confirmed SARS-CoV-2 infection or an uninfected control (not recorded which).

J is TRBJ2-7 and V is TRBV20-1, with TRBD2 matching over 14 bases. The V gene's germline CDR1 is DFQATT and CDR2 SNEGSKA (reference sequence). V dropped 0 bases and J dropped 4; count of bases not matched to a gene: 2. This CDR3 contains 15 residues. The DNA for the CDR3 is TGCAGTGCTAGAGAGGGGACTAGCGGGGGTTACGAGCAGTACTTC. Translated: CSAREGTSGGYEQYF.

V and J are TRBV28 and TRBJ1-6; unclear D gene. V lost 4 bases to trimming and J lost 8 bases, with 18 bases between them. Germline V gene sequence: CDR1 MDHEN, CDR2 SYDVKM. The CDR3 totals 16 residues. The CDR3 DNA reads as TGTGCCAGCAGTTCCTCTGGGCTTTCCGGGGATTCACCCCTCCACTTT. Its protein is CASSSSGLSGDSPLHF.

Only one count was recorded for this clonotype. The chain is built from TRBV20-1 and TRBJ1-2; no firm D call. Germline V CDR1 and CDR2: DFQATT, SNEGSKA (reference sequence). V was shortened by 2 bases and J by 0 bases, with 7 bases between the two germline ends. CDR3 length: 13 amino acids. The CDR3 bases are TGCAGTGCTAGACGGGCAGCTAACTATGGCTACACCTTC. Translating it yields CSARRAANYGYTF.

This clonotype was counted a few times. V gene TRBV3-1 combines with J gene TRBJ2-7; TRBD2 agrees at 9 bases. V was pared by 0 bases and J by 4 bases, with 4 bases of the junction left unmatched. The CDR3 extends over 15 amino acids. The germline V gene encodes CDR1 LGHDT and CDR2 YNNKEL (reference sequence). The CDR3 spells CASSQDPSGVYEQYF. The CDR3, as DNA: TGTGCCAGCAGCCAAGACCCTAGCGGGGTTTACGAGCAGTACTTC.